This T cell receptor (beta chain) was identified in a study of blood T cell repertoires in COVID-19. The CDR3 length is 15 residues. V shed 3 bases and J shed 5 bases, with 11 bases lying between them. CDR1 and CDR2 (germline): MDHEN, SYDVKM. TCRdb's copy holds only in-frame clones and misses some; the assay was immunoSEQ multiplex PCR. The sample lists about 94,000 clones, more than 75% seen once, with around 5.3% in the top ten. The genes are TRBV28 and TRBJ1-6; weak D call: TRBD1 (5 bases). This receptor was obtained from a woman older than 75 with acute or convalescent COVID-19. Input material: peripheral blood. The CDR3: CASSFGQTDNSPLHF. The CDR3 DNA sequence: TGTGCCAGCAGTTTTGGGCAGACAGATAATTCACCCCTCCACTTT. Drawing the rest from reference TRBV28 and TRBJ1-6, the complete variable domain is DVKVTQSSRYLVKRTGEKVFLECVQDMDHENMFWYRQDPGLGLRLIYFSYDVKMKEKGDIPEGYSVSREKKERFSLILESASTNQTSMYLCASSFGQTDNSPLHFGNGTRLTVT.